These 25 T cell receptor beta chains were all obtained from the same sample, sequenced in a study of T cell repertoires in cytomegalovirus infection. TCRdb itself ran the reads through MiXCR, one entry per CDR3 protein. The data hold about 55,000 distinct CDR3 sequences, with about a fifth observed a single time. Their specific antigens are unknown. This specimen was CD8+ T cells from cultured PBMCs, taken from culture after CMV antigen stimulation. The source is a human donor in good health (CMV status not recorded). Some clones in this sample may be carry-over from other donors' samples.

This clonotype was seen more than once but under ten times. The chain has TRBV11-1 and TRBJ1-1; a weak D match, TRBD1 (5 bases). V was shortened by 7 bases and J by 3 bases, with 9 bases between the two germline ends. Germline-derived CDR1 and CDR2 are SGHAT and FQDESV (reference sequence). This CDR3 is built from 12 residues. The CDR3 region is CASTAGYTEAFF. CDR3 nucleotide sequence: TGTGCCAGCACCGCAGGGTACACTGAAGCTTTCTTT. Full variable domain (outside the CDR3, taken from reference TRBV11-1 and TRBJ1-1): EAEVAQSPRYKITEKSQAVAFWCDPISGHATLYWYRQILGQGPELLVQFQDESVVDDSQLPKDRFSAERLKGVDSTLKIQPAELGDSAMYLCASTAGYTEAFFGQGTRLTVV.

In this sample, this clonotype turned up a few times. This sequence joins TRBV11-2 and TRBJ2-7; D is unclear. This CDR3 spans 11 amino acids. The germline V gene encodes CDR1 SGHAT and CDR2 FQNNGV. V was pared by 5 bases and J by 1 base, with 3 bases between. The CDR3 spells CASSGSYEQYF. CDR3 nucleotides: TGTGCCAGCAGCGGGTCCTACGAGCAGTACTTC.

The sample holds a few counts of this clonotype. The V gene is TRBV12-3 or TRBV12-4, the J gene TRBJ2-2; D is unresolved. The V end was cut by 10 bases, the J end by 6 bases, with 15 bases between. The CDR3 loop spans 13 amino acids. The CDR3 DNA reads TGTGCCATTCGCCTAGACATCGCCGGGGAGCTGTTTTTT. This sequence encodes CAIRLDIAGELFF.

In its sample, this clonotype was seen a few times. The CDR3 loop is CASTPYRGVGQPQHF. CDR3 nucleotides: TGTGCCAGCACCCCGTACAGGGGAGTGGGTCAGCCCCAGCATTTT. The rearrangement links TRBV7-8 to TRBJ1-5, with 7 bases fitting TRBD1. V lost 7 bases, J lost 6 bases, and 12 bases stayed unmatched. CDR1 SGHVS and CDR2 FQNEAQ come from the germline V gene. The CDR3 is 15 residues long.

This clonotype was found many times. V is TRBV7-9 and J is TRBJ2-3; possible D gene TRBD2, 6 bases. CDR1 is SEHNR, CDR2 FQNEAQ, per germline (reference sequence). The CDR3 has 12 residues. V dropped 5 bases and J dropped 6 bases, with 9 bases sitting between them. This chain's CDR3 is CASSLGLDTQYF. CDR3 coding DNA: TGTGCCAGCAGCCTGGGACTGGATACGCAGTATTTT.

V gene TRBV27 combines with J gene TRBJ2-3, with 8 bases lining up with TRBD2. V lost 3 bases, J lost 1 base, and 6 bases stayed unmatched. The CDR3 runs to 16 residues. Germline CDR1 MNHEY, CDR2 SMNVEV (reference sequence). The CDR3 protein is CASSLWNSGGTDTQYF. CDR3 nucleotide sequence: TGTGCCAGCAGTTTGTGGAATAGCGGGGGCACAGATACGCAGTATTTT.

The chain couples TRBV29-1 to TRBJ2-7; TRBD2 might be the D (5 bases). Per germline, CDR1 SQVTM and CDR2 ANQGSEA. The ends were cut back, 4 bases at V and 7 bases at J, with 17 bases in the middle. The CDR3 has 13 residues. The CDR3 sequence: CSVGSPGSGEQYF. DNA for the CDR3: TGCAGCGTTGGCTCTCCGGGGTCGGGAGAGCAGTACTTC.

The chain joins TRBV6-6 to TRBJ1-5, with TRBD1 identical over 10 bases. The CDR3 has 14 amino acids. V dropped 10 bases and J dropped 1; count of bases not matched to a gene: 4. Germline CDR1 reads MNHNY; CDR2 reads SVGAGI (reference sequence). The CDR3 spells CATWTGGSNQPQHF. DNA of the CDR3: TGTGCCACTTGGACAGGGGGAAGCAATCAGCCCCAGCATTTT.

This clonotype was seen a few times. J is TRBJ1-5 and V is TRBV20-1, with unresolved D. V dropped 1 base and J dropped 5 bases, with 21 bases sitting between them. This CDR3 has 17 residues. Germline CDR1 and CDR2: DFQATT and SNEGSKA (reference sequence). CDR3 loop: CSARGPPGKGPYQPQHF. The CDR3 DNA reads as TGCAGTGCTAGAGGGCCCCCGGGAAAGGGCCCCTATCAGCCCCAGCATTTT.

The chain uses TRBV20-1 and TRBJ2-7; 7 bases match TRBD2. V was clipped by 3 bases and J by 0 bases; unmatched bases: 2. CDR1 DFQATT and CDR2 SNEGSKA come from the germline V gene (reference sequence). The CDR3 has 13 amino acids. The CDR3 loop is CSASRDYSYEQYF. Written as DNA, the CDR3 is TGCAGTGCTAGTAGGGACTACTCCTACGAGCAGTACTTC.

V is TRBV6-2 or TRBV6-3 and J is TRBJ2-7; D possibly corresponds to TRBD1 (5 bases). The CDR3 is 15 amino acids. The ends were cut back, 7 bases at V and 0 bases at J, with 16 bases in the middle. CDR1 MNHEY and CDR2 SVGEGT come from the germline V gene. CDR3 sequence reads: CASTNGRVVSYEQYF. The DNA for the CDR3 is TGTGCCAGCACCAACGGCAGGGTCGTCTCCTACGAGCAGTACTTC.

This clonotype was recorded at least ten times. The genes are TRBV7-2 and TRBJ2-1, with D uncertain. The CDR3 length is 17 residues. Germline-derived CDR1 and CDR2 are SGHTA and FQGNSA. V was clipped by 1 base and J by 0 bases, with 13 bases between them. This CDR3 reads CASSLGTARSSYNEQFF. Here the CDR3 DNA reads TGTGCCAGCAGCTTAGGAACAGCCAGAAGCTCCTACAATGAGCAGTTCTTC. The full variable domain, in which reference TRBV7-2 and TRBJ2-1 provide the parts outside the CDR3, is GAGVSQSPSNKVTEKGKDVELRCDPISGHTALYWYRQSLGQGLEFLIYFQGNSAPDKSGLPSDRFSAERTGGSVSTLTIQRTQQEDSAVYLCASSLGTARSSYNEQFFGPGTRLTVL.

This clonotype was recorded a few times. V usage is TRBV7-9 and J usage is TRBJ1-3; TRBD1 aligns across 8 bases. The CDR3 extends over 17 amino acids. Per germline, CDR1 SEHNR and CDR2 FQNEAQ (reference sequence). The trim removed 7 bases at V and 4 bases at J, leaving 15 bases unmatched. The CDR3 DNA reads TGTGCCAGCAACGAAGGCGTGGACAGGGCGAAAGGAAACACCATATATTTT. This sequence encodes CASNEGVDRAKGNTIYF.

CDR3 sequence: CASSPQAGVGIAKNIQYF. CDR3 sequence (DNA): TGTGCCAGCAGCCCGCAAGCGGGCGTGGGGATAGCCAAAAACATTCAGTACTTC. The chain is built from TRBV7-8 and TRBJ2-4, with TRBD2 as a possible D gene (6 bases). The CDR3 contains 18 residues. Trimming left V 5 bases short and J 0 bases short, with 20 bases between. Germline V gene sequence: CDR1 SGHVS, CDR2 FQNEAQ.

There are a few counts of this clonotype. The chain is built from TRBV6-5 and TRBJ2-2, with D possibly TRBD1 on 6 matching bases. The CDR3 covers 16 residues. Trimming pared 2 bases from V and 4 bases from J, leaving 14 bases between. The germline V gene has CDR1 MNHEY and CDR2 SVGAGI. The CDR3 sequence: CASSYGQYRVTGELFF. DNA of the CDR3: TGTGCCAGCAGTTACGGACAGTATAGGGTCACCGGGGAGCTGTTTTTT.

The rearrangement uses TRBV20-1 and TRBJ2-3; 13 bases fit TRBD2. CDR3 length: 21 amino acids. V shed 0 bases and J 0 bases; nucleotides not matched to a gene: 15. CDR1 and CDR2 (germline): DFQATT, SNEGSKA (reference sequence). The CDR3 is CSARDPGGLAGPSSSTDTQYF. DNA of the CDR3: TGCAGTGCTAGAGACCCCGGGGGACTAGCGGGACCTTCCTCTAGCACAGATACGCAGTATTTT.

J is TRBJ2-7 and V is TRBV5-1; D tentatively reads TRBD1 or TRBD2 (5 bases each). Trimming left V 4 bases short and J 0 bases short, with 14 bases between. The CDR3 consists of 15 residues. Germline V gives CDR1 SGHRS, CDR2 YFSETQ. CDR3 in DNA: TGCGCCAGCAGCCCGCCGGGGCCGAGCTCCTACGAGCAGTACTTC. It translates to CASSPPGPSSYEQYF. Combining the CDR3 with reference TRBV5-1 and TRBJ2-7 gives the whole variable domain KAGVTQTPRYLIKTRGQQVTLSCSPISGHRSVSWYQQTPGQGLQFLFEYFSETQRNKGNFPGRFSGRQFSNSRSEMNVSTLELGDSALYLCASSPPGPSSYEQYFGPGTRLTVT.

This clonotype has just a few counts. This chain uses TRBV7-9 with TRBJ1-4; 9 bases match TRBD1. V gave up 8 bases and J gave up 7 bases; unmatched junction bases: 11. The CDR3 is 15 residues long. The germline V gene encodes CDR1 SEHNR and CDR2 FQNEAQ (reference sequence). The DNA for the CDR3 is TGTGCCAGCTTGGGGACAGGGCACAGTATTGAAAAACTGTTTTTT. Its translation: CASLGTGHSIEKLFF.

The V call is TRBV11-2, the J call TRBJ1-1, with D tentatively TRBD1 (6 bases). V lost 3 bases and J lost 1, with 18 bases in between. Germline lookup yields CDR1 SGHAT and CDR2 FQNNGV. The CDR3 spans 17 residues. CDR3 DNA: TGTGCCAGCAGCTTTGGGGTGGTTTTGGGGGCGAACACTGAAGCTTTCTTT. As protein: CASSFGVVLGANTEAFF.

The V and J genes are TRBV27 and TRBJ2-1; D is ambiguous. V lost 0 bases and J 7 bases, leaving 7 bases between the germline ends. The CDR3 is 13 amino acids. Germline loops: CDR1 MNHEY, CDR2 SMNVEV (reference sequence). In nucleotides, the CDR3 is TGTGCCAGCAGTTTATCTAGACGAAATGAGCAGTTCTTC. This codes for CASSLSRRNEQFF.

The chain has TRBV7-2 and TRBJ1-5; 8 nucleotides match TRBD1. V was pared by 6 bases and J by 9 bases, with 16 bases of the junction left unmatched. The CDR3 contains 16 residues. Germline V gene lookup returns CDR1 SGHTA and CDR2 FQGNSA. The CDR3 protein is CASSHWDGQGRWPQHF. CDR3 nucleotides: TGTGCCAGCAGTCATTGGGACGGACAGGGTCGGTGGCCCCAGCATTTT.

This clonotype was detected a few times. The rearrangement links TRBV6-5 to TRBJ2-2; maybe TRBD2 (6 bases). The CDR3 consists of 16 residues. V was pared by 2 bases and J by 3 bases, with 13 bases between. CDR1 is MNHEY and CDR2 is SVGAGI in the germline V gene. Here the CDR3 reads CASSYGRDHYTGELFF. As DNA, the CDR3 is TGTGCCAGCAGTTACGGGCGGGACCATTACACCGGGGAGCTGTTTTTT.

The chain is built from TRBV6-2 or TRBV6-3 and TRBJ1-5; the match to TRBD1 covers 8 bases. Germline V gene data show CDR1 as MNHEY and CDR2 as SVGEGT. The CDR3 totals 14 residues. Trimming cost V 4 bases and J 8 bases; bases outside gene matches: 7. The CDR3 region has the DNA TGTGCCAGCAGTTCCCCGGACAGGGTTGAGCCCCAGCATTTT. It translates to CASSSPDRVEPQHF.

This clonotype was counted ten times or more. This rearrangement joins TRBV7-2 to TRBJ1-1; D call uncertain. Germline assignment: CDR1 SGHTA and CDR2 FQGNSA. The CDR3 length is 13 residues. Trimming removed 2 bases at V and 0 bases at J, with 4 bases between. In DNA, the CDR3 is TGTGCCAGCAGCTTAACTTTGAACACTGAAGCTTTCTTT. Translated: CASSLTLNTEAFF.

The chain combines TRBV5-6 with TRBJ2-2; the D gene could be TRBD1 or TRBD2 (5 bases each). V was shortened by 6 bases and J by 5 bases, with 14 bases between the two germline ends. Germline V lookup: CDR1 SGHDT, CDR2 YYEEEE. This CDR3 has 14 residues. CDR3 amino acids: CASNRWDRTGELFF. CDR3 DNA: TGTGCCAGCAACCGTTGGGACCGGACCGGGGAGCTGTTTTTT. The entire variable domain, with the rest obtained from reference TRBV5-6 and TRBJ2-2, is as follows: DAGVTQSPTHLIKTRGQQVTLRCSPKSGHDTVSWYQQALGQGPQFIFQYYEEEERQRGNFPDRFSGHQFPNYSSELNVNALLLGDSALYLCASNRWDRTGELFFGEGSRLTVL.